This T cell receptor (beta chain) derives from a study of response to subunit inactivated influenza vaccine. General observations from the study: Each seasonal influenza vaccination, the authors suggested, recruits few new T cells.

There are 16 residues in the CDR3. Unmatched junction bases numbered 10, after V lost 4 bases and J lost 2 bases. Germline V lookup: CDR1 SGHRS, CDR2 YFSETQ. Details on this clonotype: As yet, its antigen is unknown.

TCRdb re-analysed the RT-PCR reads in MiXCR, keeping a single row per CDR3 protein. The sample yields about 520,000 distinct CDR3 sequences, 25% seen once. This sample comprised CD4+ T cells sorted from PBMCs, obtained 5 days after vaccination. The V and J genes are TRBV5-1 and TRBJ2-5; TRBD1 matches at 8 bases. This clonotype was obtained from a man in his fifties or sixties who received an inactivated influenza vaccine. The CDR3 DNA reads as TGCGCCAGCAGCCACCCCCGGGACAGGTCTCAAGAGACCCAGTACTTC. Residues: CASSHPRDRSQETQYF. Together with reference TRBV5-1 and TRBJ2-5, the CDR3 gives the full variable domain: KAGVTQTPRYLIKTRGQQVTLSCSPISGHRSVSWYQQTPGQGLQFLFEYFSETQRNKGNFPGRFSGRQFSNSRSEMNVSTLELGDSALYLCASSHPRDRSQETQYFGPGTRLLVL.